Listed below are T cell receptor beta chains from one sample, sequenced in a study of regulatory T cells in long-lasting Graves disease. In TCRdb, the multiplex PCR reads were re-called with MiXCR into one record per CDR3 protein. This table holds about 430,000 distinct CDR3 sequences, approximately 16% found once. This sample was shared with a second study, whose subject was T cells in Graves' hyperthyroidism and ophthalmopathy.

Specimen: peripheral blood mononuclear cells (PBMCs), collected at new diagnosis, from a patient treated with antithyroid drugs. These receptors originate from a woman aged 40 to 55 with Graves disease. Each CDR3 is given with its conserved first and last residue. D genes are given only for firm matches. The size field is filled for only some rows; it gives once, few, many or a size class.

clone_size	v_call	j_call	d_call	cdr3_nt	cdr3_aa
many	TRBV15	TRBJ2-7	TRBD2	TGTGCCACCAGCAGAGTTCCTCCGGGAGGGCCTTACGAGCAGTACTTC	CATSRVPPGGPYEQYF
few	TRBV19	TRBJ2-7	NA	TGTGCCAGTAGTAAAGAATTGGGGGAGCAGTACTTC	CASSKELGEQYF
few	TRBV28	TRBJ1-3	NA	TGTGCCAGCAGTTTAGGCCTCGGTACAGGTAACACCATATATTTT	CASSLGLGTGNTIYF
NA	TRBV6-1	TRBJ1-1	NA	TGTGCCAGCAGTAACCGGGAAAACACTGAAGCTTTCTTT	CASSNRENTEAFF
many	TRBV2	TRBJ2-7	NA	TGTGCCAGCAGGGGAGACGAGCAGTACTTC	CASRGDEQYF
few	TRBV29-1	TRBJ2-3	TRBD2	TGCAGCGTTGAATGGATGCGGTTTGGTAGCGGGAGAATAAGCACAGATACGCAGTATTTT	CSVEWMRFGSGRISTDTQYF
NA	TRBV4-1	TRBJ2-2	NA	TGCGCCAGCAGCCAAGTGGGAATAGCCGGGGAGCTGTTTTTT	CASSQVGIAGELFF
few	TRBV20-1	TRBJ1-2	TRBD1	TGCAGTGCTAGAGAGGGCAGGGGGCGCCGTTCTCGGGATGGCTACACCTTC	CSAREGRGRRSRDGYTF
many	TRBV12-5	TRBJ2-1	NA	TGTGCTAGTGGTTTGGTACTTGCAGGGAGCTCCTACAATGAGCAGTTCTTC	CASGLVLAGSSYNEQFF
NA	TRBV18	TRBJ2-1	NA	TGTGCCAACTCACCCGGCTTGGAGGATAATAATGAGCAGTTCTTC	CANSPGLEDNNEQFF
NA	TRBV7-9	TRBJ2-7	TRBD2	TGTGCCAGCAGTGTTCTCGACCCTGACCGGGGGGGGATCTACGAGCAGTACTTC	CASSVLDPDRGGIYEQYF
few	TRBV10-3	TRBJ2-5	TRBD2	TGTGCCACCAGTGAGTCGGGGCTAGCGGGAGATGAAGAGACCCAGTACTTC	CATSESGLAGDEETQYF
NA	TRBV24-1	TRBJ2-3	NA	TGTGCCACCAGTGACGGGCGTCGGACAGTGGATTTCACAGATACGCAGTATTTT	CATSDGRRTVDFTDTQYF
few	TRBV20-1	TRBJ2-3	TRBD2	TGCAGTGCTAGAGTCCCAGAGACTAGCACAGATATGCAGTATTTT	CSARVPETSTDMQYF
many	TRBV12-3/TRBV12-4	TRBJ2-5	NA	TGTGCCAGCAGTTTCTCTAGCTTGGAGACCCAGTACTTC	CASSFSSLETQYF
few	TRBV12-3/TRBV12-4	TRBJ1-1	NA	TGTGCCAGCAGTAACCTGAGAGCTTTCTTT	CASSNLRAFF
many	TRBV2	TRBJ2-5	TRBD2	TGTGCCAGCAGGCCGGGACTAGCGGGAGAAGAGACCCAGTACTTC	CASRPGLAGEETQYF
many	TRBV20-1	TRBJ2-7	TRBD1	TGCAGTGCCCGCCCCGGGACAGTCCCCTACGAGCAGTACTTC	CSARPGTVPYEQYF
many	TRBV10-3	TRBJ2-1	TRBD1	TGTGCCATCAGTGAGGGACAGGGGGTTGACAATGAGCAGTTCTTC	CAISEGQGVDNEQFF
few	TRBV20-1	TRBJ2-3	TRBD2	TGCAGTGCTAGAGATTTCCTAGCGGGACTCGCAGATACGCAGTATTTT	CSARDFLAGLADTQYF
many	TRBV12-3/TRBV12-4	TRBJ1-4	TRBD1	TGTGCCAGCAGTTTAGCAAGGACAGGGGGCAATCGTGAAAAACTGTTTTTT	CASSLARTGGNREKLFF
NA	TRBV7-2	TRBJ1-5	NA	TGTACCAGCAGTGGGCAGAACTATCAGCCCCAGCATTTT	CTSSGQNYQPQHF
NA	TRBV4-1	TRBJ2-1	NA	TGCGCCAGCAGCCAAGTTTTCGGGAGCTCCTACAATGAGCAGTTCTTC	CASSQVFGSSYNEQFF
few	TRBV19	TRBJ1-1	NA	TGTGCCAGTAGTATAGAGGTGGGTGTGCGGACTGAAGCTTTCTTT	CASSIEVGVRTEAFF
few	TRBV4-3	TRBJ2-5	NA	TGCGCCAGCAGCCAAGATGTCGAGGAAGAGACCCAGTACTTC	CASSQDVEEETQYF
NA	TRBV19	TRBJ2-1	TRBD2	TGTGCCAGTAGTATCCCCCCCTGGGCTAGCGGGTACAATGAGCAGTTCTTC	CASSIPPWASGYNEQFF
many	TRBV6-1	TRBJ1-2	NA	TGTGCCAGCAGTGAAACCCCCGAGGCAGGGAATGGCTACACCTTC	CASSETPEAGNGYTF
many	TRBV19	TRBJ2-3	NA	TGTGCCATATCCGCAGGTCACATAGATACGCAGTATTTT	CAISAGHIDTQYF
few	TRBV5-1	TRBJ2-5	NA	TGCGCCAGCAGCTTAACTGGGTCCACCATCCAAGAGACCCAGTACTTC	CASSLTGSTIQETQYF
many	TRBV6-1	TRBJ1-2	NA	TGTGCCAGCATCCCAAAGGTGGGGAACTATGGCTACACCTTC	CASIPKVGNYGYTF
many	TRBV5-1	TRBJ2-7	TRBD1	TGTGCCAGCAGCTGGACAGGGGGATACGAGCAGTACTTC	CASSWTGGYEQYF
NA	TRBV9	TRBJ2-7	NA	TGTGCCAGCAGCGTAGGGGGGACAACTAGATACGAGCAGTACTTC	CASSVGGTTRYEQYF
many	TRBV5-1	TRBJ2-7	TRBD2	TGCGCCAGCAGCCCGCACGCGGGGGGGGCGGGCGAGCAGTACTTC	CASSPHAGGAGEQYF
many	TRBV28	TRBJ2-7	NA	TGTGCCAGTGGGGCCTTCCAAAGGAACGAGCAGTACTTC	CASGAFQRNEQYF
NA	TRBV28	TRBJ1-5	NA	TGTGCCAGCAGCCGCATGGAGTATCCAAATCAGCCCCAGCATTTT	CASSRMEYPNQPQHF
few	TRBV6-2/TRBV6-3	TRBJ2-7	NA	TGTGCCAGCAGTTACGGGGGCGCGGAGTCCTACGAGCAGTACTTC	CASSYGGAESYEQYF
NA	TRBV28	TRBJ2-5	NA	TGTGCCTGCCGGGACTTCCAAGAGACCCAGTACTTC	CACRDFQETQYF
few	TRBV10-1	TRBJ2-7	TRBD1	TGCGCCAGCAGCCCCGGGACAGGGCCCAGAGAGCAGTACTTC	CASSPGTGPREQYF
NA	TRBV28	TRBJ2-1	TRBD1	TGTGCCAGCAGTTTGTTCACACGGGACAGAGACAATGAGCAGTTCTTC	CASSLFTRDRDNEQFF
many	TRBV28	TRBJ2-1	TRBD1	TGTGCCAGCAGTCAAGGACAGGTCTACAATGAGCAGTTCTTC	CASSQGQVYNEQFF
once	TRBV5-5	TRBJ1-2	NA	TGTGCCAGCAGCTTAGGTCCGACGGGCAACTATGGCTACACCTTC	CASSLGPTGNYGYTF
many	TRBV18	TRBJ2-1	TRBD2	TGTGCCAGCTCACCGGGTCAAGCGGGAGCTTCCAACAATGAGCAGTTCTTC	CASSPGQAGASNNEQFF
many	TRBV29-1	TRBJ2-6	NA	TGCAGCGCCAGGACCGCGAGCTCTGGGGCCAACGTCCTGACTTTC	CSARTASSGANVLTF
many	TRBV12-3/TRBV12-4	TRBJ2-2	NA	TGTGCCAGCAGTTCGGTTTTGGAGGGCACCGGGGAGCTGTTTTTT	CASSSVLEGTGELFF
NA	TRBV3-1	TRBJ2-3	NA	TGTGCCAGCAGCCAAGGTCTGGTAGGGACCCACACAGATACGCAGTATTTT	CASSQGLVGTHTDTQYF
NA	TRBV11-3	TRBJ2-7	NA	TGTGCCAGCAGCTTAGGGTGGTTAGCGGACGAGCAGTACTTC	CASSLGWLADEQYF
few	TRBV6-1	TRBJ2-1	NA	TGTGCCAGCAGTCCCTCGCCCTGGGACACGGGGGGAACCTACAATGAGCAGTTCTTC	CASSPSPWDTGGTYNEQFF
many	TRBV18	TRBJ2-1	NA	TGTGCCAGCTCACCCGGGACCACCTACAATGAGCAGTTCTTC	CASSPGTTYNEQFF
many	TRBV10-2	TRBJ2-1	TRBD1	TGCGCCAGCGACCCGGGACAGGGGTGGAATGAGCAGTTCTTC	CASDPGQGWNEQFF
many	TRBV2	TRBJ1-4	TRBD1	TGTGCCAGCAGTGGCGGGACAGGGGGCGCGTCGAATGAAAAACTGTTTTTT	CASSGGTGGASNEKLFF
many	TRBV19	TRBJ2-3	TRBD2	TGTGCCAGTAGTGGTCCCGGGACTAGCGGGAGTCATCCCAGCACAGATACGCAGTATTTT	CASSGPGTSGSHPSTDTQYF
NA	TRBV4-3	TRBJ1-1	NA	TGCGCCAGCAGCTCCCCCGCGGTGGGTAACGCTGAAGCTTTCTTT	CASSSPAVGNAEAFF
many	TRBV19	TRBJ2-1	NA	TGTGCCAGTAGTATGGGGGAGAGCCGTGCGTATTACAATGAGCAGTTCTTC	CASSMGESRAYYNEQFF